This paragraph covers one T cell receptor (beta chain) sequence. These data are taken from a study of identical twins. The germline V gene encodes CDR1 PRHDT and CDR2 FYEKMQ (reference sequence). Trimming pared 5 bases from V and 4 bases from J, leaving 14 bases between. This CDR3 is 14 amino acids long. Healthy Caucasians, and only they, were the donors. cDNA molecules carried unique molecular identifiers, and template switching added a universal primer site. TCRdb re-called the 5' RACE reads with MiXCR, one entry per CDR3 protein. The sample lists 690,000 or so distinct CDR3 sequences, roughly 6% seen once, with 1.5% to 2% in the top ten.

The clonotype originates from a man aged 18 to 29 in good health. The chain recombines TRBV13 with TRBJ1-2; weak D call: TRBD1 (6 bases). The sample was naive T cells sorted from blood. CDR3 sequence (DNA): TGTGCCAGCAGCACGAGGGGGTTAAGCTATGGCTACACCTTC. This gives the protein CASSTRGLSYGYTF.